One sample yielded the 20 T cell receptor beta chains listed below, sequenced in a study of T cells after yellow fever vaccination. A single record per CDR3 protein comes from TCRdb applying MiXCR to the 5' RACE reads. The table records a few hundred thousand distinct CDR3 sequences, approximately 4% of them present only once. The sequencing used PBMCs, collected 5 days after the yellow fever booster vaccination. Receptors originate from a man between 18 and 35 years old who received the YFV17D yellow fever vaccine.

The CDR3 sequence: CASSFPLAAGELFF. The CDR3 DNA sequence: TGTGCCAGCAGTTTTCCACTAGCCGCCGGGGAGCTGTTTTTT. The chain employs TRBV6-2 or TRBV6-3 and TRBJ2-2; D possibly corresponds to TRBD2 (6 bases). This CDR3 is built from 14 residues. From germline, CDR1 is MNHEY and CDR2 SVGEGT. V gave up 4 bases and J gave up 6 bases, with 12 bases separating them.

This clonotype was counted many times. The chain carries TRBV7-2 and TRBJ1-4; D not resolved. Trimming took 4 bases from V and 7 from J, leaving 19 bases between them. From germline, CDR1 is SGHTA and CDR2 FQGNSA. The CDR3 runs 16 residues. CDR3 amino acids: CASSSFPNSRIEKLFF. The CDR3 coding sequence is TGTGCCAGCAGCTCCTTCCCTAATTCGAGAATTGAAAAACTGTTTTTT.

V and J are TRBV5-5 and TRBJ2-7, with 9 bases fitting TRBD1. V was pared by 2 bases and J by 0 bases, with 9 bases of the junction left unmatched. Germline values: CDR1 SGHKS, CDR2 YYEKEE (reference sequence). The CDR3 covers 17 residues. This chain's CDR3 is CASSFKVGTGISYEQYV. The DNA for the CDR3 is TGTGCCAGCAGCTTTAAAGTGGGGACAGGGATCTCCTACGAGCAGTACGTC.

This clonotype was counted ten times or more. The chain employs TRBV5-5 and TRBJ1-2; D remains ambiguous. V lost 0 bases, J lost 5 bases, and 8 bases lay in between. Germline V gene data show CDR1 as SGHKS and CDR2 as YYEKEE (reference sequence). The CDR3 runs 13 residues. The CDR3 DNA reads as TGTGCCAGCAGCTTGGCGCAGACGTATGGCTACACCTTC. As protein: CASSLAQTYGYTF.

This clonotype was seen many times. This sequence joins TRBV4-1 and TRBJ2-2, with 7 positions matching TRBD1. The ends lost 2 bases at V and 0 bases at J; junction bases unmatched: 0. Germline V gives CDR1 MGHRA, CDR2 YSYEKL. The CDR3 length is 15 residues. CDR3 loop: CASSQTGANTGELFF. The CDR3 bases are TGCGCCAGCAGCCAAACAGGGGCGAACACCGGGGAGCTGTTTTTT.

This clonotype was found many times. This chain uses TRBV12-3 or TRBV12-4 with TRBJ2-7; 10 bases fit TRBD1. This CDR3 contains 13 residues. The V segment lost 5 bases and the J segment 6 bases; nucleotides outside the gene matches: 4. CDR3 residues: CASSTGTGAEQYF. CDR3 nucleotide sequence: TGTGCCAGCAGTACGGGGACAGGGGCCGAGCAGTACTTC.

This clonotype has a count of ten or more. The chain carries TRBV12-3 or TRBV12-4 and TRBJ1-5, with D hard to call. Trimming removed 2 bases at V and 5 bases at J, with 7 bases between. The length of the CDR3 is 13 residues. DNA of the CDR3: TGTGCCAGCAGTTTAAGTGTGGATCAGCCCCAGCATTTT. Encoded protein: CASSLSVDQPQHF.

This clonotype was detected ten times or more. The chain couples TRBV30 to TRBJ2-1; D gene ambiguous. Between the trimmed V and J ends, which lost 0 bases and 6 bases, there was a span of 6 bases. Germline V gives CDR1 GTSNPN, CDR2 SVGIG (reference sequence). This CDR3 region has 12 residues. The CDR3 spells CAWSVARNEQFF. For the CDR3, the DNA is TGTGCCTGGAGTGTAGCCCGCAATGAGCAGTTCTTC. Variable domain in full (rest from reference TRBV30 and TRBJ2-1): SQTIHQWPATLVQPVGSPLSLECTVEGTSNPNLYWYRQAAGRGLQLLFYSVGIGQISSEVPQNLSASRPQDRQFILSSKKLLLSDSGFYLCAWSVARNEQFFGPGTRLTVL.

This clonotype was found a few times. This chain's CDR3 is CASSRRIGGRHTEAFF. The CDR3 DNA sequence: TGTGCCAGCAGTAGACGCATAGGGGGCAGGCACACTGAAGCTTTCTTT. The chain is built from TRBV6-5 and TRBJ1-1; 7 positions agree with TRBD1. The CDR3 loop spans 16 amino acids. Germline V lookup: CDR1 MNHEY, CDR2 SVGAGI. V lost 5 bases and J lost 3; bases outside the gene matches: 12.

The table lists this clonotype with a few counts. This chain links TRBV9 with TRBJ2-5, with D perhaps matching TRBD1 (6 bases). Germline-derived CDR1 and CDR2 are SGDLS and YYNGEE. Trimming shortened V by 3 bases and J by 5 bases, and 20 bases separated the two germline ends. The CDR3 length is 16 residues. CDR3 in amino acids: CASSGKTGTLGETQYF. The DNA of the CDR3 is TGTGCCAGCAGCGGAAAGACAGGCACCTTAGGGGAGACCCAGTACTTC.

This clonotype was seen a few times. V is TRBV7-2 and J is TRBJ1-6; 8 bases match TRBD1. CDR1 is SGHTA and CDR2 is FQGNSA in the germline V gene. After removal of 5 bases from V and 3 bases from J, the junction contained 6 bases not matched to a gene. CDR3 length equals 16 residues. The CDR3 region has the DNA TGTGCCAGCAGCCCCGGACAGGGCCTCTATAATTCACCCCTCCACTTT. Encoded protein: CASSPGQGLYNSPLHF.

This clonotype has ten or more counts. This chain connects TRBV7-2 to TRBJ2-5; TRBD2 is a possible D gene (6 bases). Looked up from germline, CDR1 is SGHTA and CDR2 is FQGNSA. V was trimmed by 5 bases and J by 9 bases, leaving 10 bases between them. The CDR3 has 11 amino acids. CDR3 sequence (DNA): TGTGCCAGCAGCCTCTGGGGGGCCCAGTACTTC. Its translation: CASSLWGAQYF.

The V and J genes are TRBV4-3 and TRBJ1-2; no reliable D call. The CDR3 is 14 residues long. V shed 1 base and J shed 5 bases, with 11 bases lying between them. From germline, CDR1 is LGHNA and CDR2 YSLEER. The CDR3 loop reads CASSQVGGSYGYTF. In DNA form, the CDR3 reads TGCGCCAGCAGCCAAGTCGGCGGCTCATATGGCTACACCTTC.

The J gene is TRBJ2-7, the V gene TRBV28, with D hard to call. CDR3 length: 13 residues. CDR1 and CDR2 from the germline V gene are MDHEN and SYDVKM. Trimming pared 5 bases from V and 7 bases from J, leaving 15 bases between. The CDR3 DNA follows: TGTGCCAGCAGTCCCCAGAGTTACTATGAGCAGTACGTC. Encoded protein: CASSPQSYYEQYV.

Ten or more counts support this clonotype. The V and J genes are TRBV5-5 and TRBJ2-5; no firm D call. Germline CDR1 is SGHKS and CDR2 is YYEKEE (reference sequence). There are 13 residues in the CDR3. Trimming pared 4 bases from V and 2 bases from J, leaving 9 bases between. The CDR3 region has the DNA TGTGCCAGCAGCATGCGGCGGCAAGAGACCCAGTACTTC. This gives the protein CASSMRRQETQYF.

There are a few counts of this clonotype. The chain carries TRBV7-9 and TRBJ2-1; the match to TRBD2 covers 13 bases. The CDR3 is 15 residues long. Germline V lookup: CDR1 SEHNR, CDR2 FQNEAQ (reference sequence). The V gene end was trimmed by 5 bases and the J gene end by 9 bases; junction bases not matched to a gene: 7. The CDR3 reads CASSHTSGGAVEQFF. The CDR3 coding sequence is TGTGCCAGCAGCCATACTAGCGGGGGGGCTGTTGAGCAGTTCTTC.

V and J are TRBV5-4 and TRBJ2-1; D is possibly TRBD1 or TRBD2 (7 bases each). The CDR3 loop spans 16 amino acids. Trimming took off 4 bases at V and 7 bases at J, with 21 bases between the two ends. Germline V gene data show CDR1 as SGHNT and CDR2 as YYREEE (reference sequence). The CDR3 region is CASSHEVRGRENEQFF. The CDR3 nucleotides are TGTGCCAGCAGCCACGAGGTCAGGGGGAGGGAGAATGAGCAGTTCTTC.

Ten or more counts support this clonotype. V gene TRBV6-6 combines with J gene TRBJ2-2; unclear D gene. Germline CDR1 reads MNHNY; CDR2 reads SVGAGI (reference sequence). Trimming left V 8 bases short and J 4 bases short, with 11 bases between. The CDR3 extends over 13 amino acids. CDR3 residues: CASVRVVTGELFF. The CDR3 coding sequence is TGTGCCAGCGTTCGGGTTGTCACCGGGGAGCTGTTTTTT.

This rearrangement joins TRBV25-1 to TRBJ2-2, with D perhaps matching TRBD1 (5 bases). V was trimmed by 4 bases and J by 4 bases, leaving 13 bases between them. CDR3 size: 15 residues. In germline, CDR1 is MGHDK, CDR2 SYGVNS. CDR3 bases: TGTGCCAGCAGTGCCATAGACAGACCCACCGGGGAGCTGTTTTTT. As protein: CASSAIDRPTGELFF.

This clonotype occurred many times. This sequence joins TRBV3-1 and TRBJ2-7; D remains unclear. Trimming removed 3 bases from V and 7 bases from J, with 16 bases in between. Germline CDR1 reads LGHDT; CDR2 reads YNNKEL (reference sequence). This CDR3 is 14 amino acids long. The CDR3 coding sequence is TGTGCCAGCAGCCACGTTGGGAACCGTCAAGAGCAGTACTTC. Translating it yields CASSHVGNRQEQYF.